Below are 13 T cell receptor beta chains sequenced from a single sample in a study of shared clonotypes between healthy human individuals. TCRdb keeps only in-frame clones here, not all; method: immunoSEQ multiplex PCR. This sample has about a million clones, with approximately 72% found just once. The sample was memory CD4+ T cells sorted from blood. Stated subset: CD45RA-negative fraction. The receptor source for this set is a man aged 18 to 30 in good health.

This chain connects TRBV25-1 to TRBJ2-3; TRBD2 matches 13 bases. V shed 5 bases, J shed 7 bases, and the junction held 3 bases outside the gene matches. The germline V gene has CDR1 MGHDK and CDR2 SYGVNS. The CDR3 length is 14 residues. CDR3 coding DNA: TGTGCCAGCAGTTTACTAGCGGGGGGGAATACGCAGTATTTT. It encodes CASSLLAGGNTQYF.

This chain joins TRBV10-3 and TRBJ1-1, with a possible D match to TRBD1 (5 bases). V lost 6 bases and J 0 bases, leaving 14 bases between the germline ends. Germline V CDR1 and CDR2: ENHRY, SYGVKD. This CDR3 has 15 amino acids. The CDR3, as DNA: TGTGCCATCAGGGGGGGAGAAGTCATGAACACTGAAGCTTTCTTT. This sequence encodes CAIRGGEVMNTEAFF.

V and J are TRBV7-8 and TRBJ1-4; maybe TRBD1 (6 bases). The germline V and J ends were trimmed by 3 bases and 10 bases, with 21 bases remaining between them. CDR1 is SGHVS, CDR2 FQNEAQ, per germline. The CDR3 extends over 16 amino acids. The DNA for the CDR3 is TGTGCCAGCAGCTTCCCCTTGGGAGGGTCGACAGGAAAACTGTTTTTT. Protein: CASSFPLGGSTGKLFF.

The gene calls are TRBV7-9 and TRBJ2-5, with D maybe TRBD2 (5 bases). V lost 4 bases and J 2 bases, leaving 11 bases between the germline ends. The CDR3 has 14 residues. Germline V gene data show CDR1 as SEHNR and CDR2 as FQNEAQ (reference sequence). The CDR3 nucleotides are TGTGCCAGCAGCTATGGACTGGAGCAAGAGACCCAGTACTTC. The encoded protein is CASSYGLEQETQYF. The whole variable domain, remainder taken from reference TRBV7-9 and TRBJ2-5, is DTGVSQNPRHKITKRGQNVTFRCDPISEHNRLYWYRQTLGQGPEFLTYFQNEAQLEKSRLLSDRFSAERPKGSFSTLEIQRTEQGDSAMYLCASSYGLEQETQYFGPGTRLLVL.

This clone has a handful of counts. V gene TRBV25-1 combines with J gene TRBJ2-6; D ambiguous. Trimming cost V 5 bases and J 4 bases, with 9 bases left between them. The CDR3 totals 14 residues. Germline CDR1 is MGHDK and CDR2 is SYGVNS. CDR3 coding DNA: TGTGCCAGCAGTCCCGTGAGCGGGGCCAACGTCCTGACTTTC. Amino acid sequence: CASSPVSGANVLTF.

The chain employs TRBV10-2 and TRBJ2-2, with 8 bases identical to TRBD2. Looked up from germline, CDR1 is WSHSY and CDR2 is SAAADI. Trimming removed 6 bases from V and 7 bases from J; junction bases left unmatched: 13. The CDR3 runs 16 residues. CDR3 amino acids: CASRGGLDLRIGELFF. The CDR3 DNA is TGCGCCAGCAGGGGGGGACTAGATCTTAGGATCGGGGAGCTGTTTTTT.

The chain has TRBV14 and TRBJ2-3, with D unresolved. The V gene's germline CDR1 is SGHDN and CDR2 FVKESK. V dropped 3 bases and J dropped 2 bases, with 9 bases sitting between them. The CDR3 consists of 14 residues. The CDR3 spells CASSQRSPTDTQYF. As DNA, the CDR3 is TGTGCCAGCAGCCAGCGGAGTCCCACAGATACGCAGTATTTT.

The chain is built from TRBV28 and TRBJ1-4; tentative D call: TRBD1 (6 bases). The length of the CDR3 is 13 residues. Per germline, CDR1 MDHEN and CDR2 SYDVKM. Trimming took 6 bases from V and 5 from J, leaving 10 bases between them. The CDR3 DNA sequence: TGTGCCAGCAGGGGGGCTGAGAATGAAAAACTGTTTTTT. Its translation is CASRGAENEKLFF. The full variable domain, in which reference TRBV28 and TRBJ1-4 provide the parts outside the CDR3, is DVKVTQSSRYLVKRTGEKVFLECVQDMDHENMFWYRQDPGLGLRLIYFSYDVKMKEKGDIPEGYSVSREKKERFSLILESASTNQTSMYLCASRGAENEKLFFGSGTQLSVL.

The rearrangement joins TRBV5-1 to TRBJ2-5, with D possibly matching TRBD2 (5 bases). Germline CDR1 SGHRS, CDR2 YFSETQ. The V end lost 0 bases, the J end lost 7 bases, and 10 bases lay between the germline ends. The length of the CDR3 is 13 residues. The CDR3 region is CASSLDRGRTQYF. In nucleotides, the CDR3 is TGCGCCAGCAGCTTGGATCGGGGAAGGACCCAGTACTTC.

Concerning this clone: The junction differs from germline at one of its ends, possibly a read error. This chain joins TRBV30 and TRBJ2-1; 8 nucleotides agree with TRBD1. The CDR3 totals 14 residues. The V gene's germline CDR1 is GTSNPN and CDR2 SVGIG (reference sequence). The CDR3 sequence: CARRAGTGWNEQFF. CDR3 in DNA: TGTGCCCGGAGGGCCGGGACAGGATGGAATGAGCAGTTCTTC.

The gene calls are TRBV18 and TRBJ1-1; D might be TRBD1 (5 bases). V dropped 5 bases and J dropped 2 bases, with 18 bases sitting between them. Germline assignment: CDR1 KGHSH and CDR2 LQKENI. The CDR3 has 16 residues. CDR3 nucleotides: TGTGCCAGCTCATGGGGGGACCTTTTAATAAACACTGAAGCTTTCTTT. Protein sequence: CASSWGDLLINTEAFF. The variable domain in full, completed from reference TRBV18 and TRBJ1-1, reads NAGVMQNPRHLVRRRGQEARLRCSPMKGHSHVYWYRQLPEEGLKFMVYLQKENIIDESGMPKERFSAEFPKEGPSILRIQQVVRGDSAAYFCASSWGDLLINTEAFFGQGTRLTVV.

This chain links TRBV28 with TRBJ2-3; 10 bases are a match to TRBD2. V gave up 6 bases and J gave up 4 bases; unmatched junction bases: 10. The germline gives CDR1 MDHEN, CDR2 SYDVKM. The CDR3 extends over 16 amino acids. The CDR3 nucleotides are TGTGCCAGCAGAGAAGATAGCGGGGGGTTCTCAGATACGCAGTATTTT. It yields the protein CASREDSGGFSDTQYF. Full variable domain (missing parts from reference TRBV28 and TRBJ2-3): DVKVTQSSRYLVKRTGEKVFLECVQDMDHENMFWYRQDPGLGLRLIYFSYDVKMKEKGDIPEGYSVSREKKERFSLILESASTNQTSMYLCASREDSGGFSDTQYFGPGTRLTVL.

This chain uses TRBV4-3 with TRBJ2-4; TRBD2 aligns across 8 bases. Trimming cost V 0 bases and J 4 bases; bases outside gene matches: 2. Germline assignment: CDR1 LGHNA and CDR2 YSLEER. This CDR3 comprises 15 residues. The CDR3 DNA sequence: TGCGCCAGCAGCCAAGAAGCGGGAGAGAAAAACATTCAGTACTTC. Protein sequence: CASSQEAGEKNIQYF.